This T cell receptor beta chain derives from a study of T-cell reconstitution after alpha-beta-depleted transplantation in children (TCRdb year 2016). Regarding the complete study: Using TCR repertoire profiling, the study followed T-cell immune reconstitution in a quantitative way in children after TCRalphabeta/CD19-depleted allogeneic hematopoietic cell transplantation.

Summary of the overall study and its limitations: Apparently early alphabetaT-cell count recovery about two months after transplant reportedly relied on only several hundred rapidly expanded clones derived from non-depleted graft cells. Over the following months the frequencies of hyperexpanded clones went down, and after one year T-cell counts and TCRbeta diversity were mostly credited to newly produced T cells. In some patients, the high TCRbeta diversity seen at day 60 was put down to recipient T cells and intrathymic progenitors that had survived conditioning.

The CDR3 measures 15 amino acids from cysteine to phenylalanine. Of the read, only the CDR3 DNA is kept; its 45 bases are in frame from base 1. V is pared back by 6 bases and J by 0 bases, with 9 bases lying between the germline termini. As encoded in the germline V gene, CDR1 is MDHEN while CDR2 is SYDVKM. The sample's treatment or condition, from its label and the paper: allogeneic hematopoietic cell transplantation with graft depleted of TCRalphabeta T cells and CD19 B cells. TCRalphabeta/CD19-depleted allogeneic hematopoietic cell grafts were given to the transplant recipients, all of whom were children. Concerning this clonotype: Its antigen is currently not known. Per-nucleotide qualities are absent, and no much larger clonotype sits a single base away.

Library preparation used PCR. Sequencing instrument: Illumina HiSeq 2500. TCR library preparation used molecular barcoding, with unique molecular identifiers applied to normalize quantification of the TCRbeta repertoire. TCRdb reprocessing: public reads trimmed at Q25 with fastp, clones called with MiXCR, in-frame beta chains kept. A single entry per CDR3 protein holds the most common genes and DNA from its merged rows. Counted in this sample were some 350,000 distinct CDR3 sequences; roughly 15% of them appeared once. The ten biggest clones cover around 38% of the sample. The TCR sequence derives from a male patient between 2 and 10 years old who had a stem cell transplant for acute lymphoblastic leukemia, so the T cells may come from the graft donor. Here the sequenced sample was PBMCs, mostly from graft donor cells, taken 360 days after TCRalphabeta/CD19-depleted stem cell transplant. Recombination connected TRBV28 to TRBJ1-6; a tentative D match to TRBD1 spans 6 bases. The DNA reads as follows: TGTGCCAGCAGAACAGGGAGCTCCTATAATTCACCCCTCCACTTT. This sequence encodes CASRTGSSYNSPLHF.